This entry is about one T cell receptor (beta chain). Its antigen is still unknown. None of the donors, who were healthy HIV-negative adults, had recently had acute infections or vaccinations. Subsets obtained from CD4+ cells comprised CD45RA+ naive and CD45RA-negative memory cells. Sequencing used immunoSEQ multiplex PCR; TCRdb keeps in-frame clones, though not all of them. This table holds some 2,100,000 clones, around 95% found once. The data stem from a study of shared clonotypes between healthy human individuals. Looking at the study overall: CD4 naive and CD4 memory each took three plates per donor, while CD8 naive took two and CD8 memory one.

This CDR3 spans 16 amino acids. V lost 10 bases, J lost 2 bases, and 7 bases stayed unmatched. CDR1 and CDR2 (germline): SNHLY, FYNNEI. Study outcomes and limitations: Clonotype sharing across donors was expected to vary with sequencing depth.

The rearrangement uses TRBV2 and TRBJ2-2; 13 nucleotides agree with TRBD2. The clonotype originates from a man between 18 and 35 years old in good health. The material sequenced was naive CD4+ T cells sorted from blood. Subset denoted: CD45RA+ positively selected. CDR3 region: CATTGLAGSNTGELFF. The CDR3 nucleotides are TGTGCCACCACGGGACTAGCGGGATCCAACACCGGGGAGCTGTTTTTT.